The entry below describes one T cell receptor (beta chain). Its matching antigen is unknown. The data were taken from a study of vaccination effects on CD4 cells after COVID-19. Before sequencing took place, the ViraFEST assay used viral peptide pools to expand antigen-specific CD4+ T cells. Following culture for more than 9 days, CD4+ T cells were isolated. Absence of prior SARS-CoV-2 infection characterized the vaccine recipients, who showed negative nucleocapsid antibodies. PBMC were cultured at about 2 million per well with roughly 10 IU/ml IL-2 and 7.5 to 10 ug/ml peptides. Half-medium replacement with IL-2 medium occurred on days 3 and 7. Study outcomes and limitations: Early post-infection timepoints were absent, and convalescent patients were few.

Generated by immunoSEQ multiplex PCR, the TCRdb table keeps only in-frame clones and is missing some. Here the sample spans just over 30,000 clones, approximately 68% being singletons. Germline V CDR1 and CDR2: ENHRY, SYGVKD. The CDR3 is made up of 12 amino acids. V shed 6 bases and J 5 bases; nucleotides not matched to a gene: 1. The sample consisted of CD4+ T cells from PBMCs cultured with HCoV-229E spike peptides, taken before COVID-19 vaccination. The sequence derives from a human donor who received a COVID-19 vaccine. The chain links TRBV10-3 to TRBJ2-5, with 9 bases that match TRBD1. Here the CDR3 reads CAIRTGGETQYF. For the CDR3, the DNA is TGTGCCATCAGGACAGGGGGGGAGACCCAGTACTTC.